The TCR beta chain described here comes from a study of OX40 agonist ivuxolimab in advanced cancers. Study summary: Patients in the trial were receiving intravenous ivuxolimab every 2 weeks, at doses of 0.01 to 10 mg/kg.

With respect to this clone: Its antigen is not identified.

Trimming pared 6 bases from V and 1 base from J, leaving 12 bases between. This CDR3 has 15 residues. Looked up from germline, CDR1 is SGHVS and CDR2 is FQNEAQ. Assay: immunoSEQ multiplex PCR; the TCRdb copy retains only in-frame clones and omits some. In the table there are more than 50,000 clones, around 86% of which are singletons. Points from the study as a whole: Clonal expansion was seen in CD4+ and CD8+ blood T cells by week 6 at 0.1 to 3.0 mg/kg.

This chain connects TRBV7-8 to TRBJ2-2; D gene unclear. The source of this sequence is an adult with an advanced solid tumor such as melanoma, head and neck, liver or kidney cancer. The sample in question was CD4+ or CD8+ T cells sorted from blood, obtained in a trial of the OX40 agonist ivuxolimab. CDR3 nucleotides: TGTGCCAGCAGATCCTACAGAGGGAACACCGGGGAGCTGTTTTTT. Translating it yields CASRSYRGNTGELFF.